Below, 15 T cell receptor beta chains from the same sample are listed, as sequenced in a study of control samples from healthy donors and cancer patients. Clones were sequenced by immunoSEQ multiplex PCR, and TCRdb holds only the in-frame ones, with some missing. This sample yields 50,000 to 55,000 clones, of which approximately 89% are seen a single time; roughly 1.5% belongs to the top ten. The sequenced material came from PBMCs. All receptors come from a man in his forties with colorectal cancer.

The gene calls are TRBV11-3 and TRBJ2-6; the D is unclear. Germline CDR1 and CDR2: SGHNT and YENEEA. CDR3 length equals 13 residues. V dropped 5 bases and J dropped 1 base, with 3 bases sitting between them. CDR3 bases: TGTGCCAGCAGCCAATCTGGGGCCAACGTCCTGACTTTC. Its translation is CASSQSGANVLTF.

The CDR3 sequence is CAWGTGQGFYEQYF. CDR3 nucleotides: TGTGCCTGGGGGACGGGACAGGGATTTTACGAGCAGTACTTC. This chain joins TRBV30 and TRBJ2-7; TRBD1 agrees at 9 bases. J lost 4 bases, V lost 5 bases, and 9 bases had no gene match. Per germline, CDR1 GTSNPN and CDR2 SVGIG (reference sequence). CDR3 length equals 14 residues.

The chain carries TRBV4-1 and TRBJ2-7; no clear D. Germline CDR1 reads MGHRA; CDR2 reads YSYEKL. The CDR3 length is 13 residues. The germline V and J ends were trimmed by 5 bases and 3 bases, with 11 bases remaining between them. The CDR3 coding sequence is TGCGCCAGCAGCTATACACGGAGCTACGAGCAGTACTTC. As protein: CASSYTRSYEQYF.

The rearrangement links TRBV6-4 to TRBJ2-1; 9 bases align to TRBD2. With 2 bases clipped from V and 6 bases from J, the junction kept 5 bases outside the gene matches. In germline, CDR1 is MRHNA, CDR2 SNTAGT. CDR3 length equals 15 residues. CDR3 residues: CASSDILAGTNEQFF. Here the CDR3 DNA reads TGTGCCAGCAGTGACATTCTAGCGGGAACCAATGAGCAGTTCTTC.

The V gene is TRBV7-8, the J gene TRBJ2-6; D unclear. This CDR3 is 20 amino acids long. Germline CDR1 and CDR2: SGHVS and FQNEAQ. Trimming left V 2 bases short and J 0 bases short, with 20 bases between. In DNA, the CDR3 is TGTGCCAGCAGCTTAAGGTTGTTATACGAAGATCTCTCTGGGGCCAACGTCCTGACTTTC. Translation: CASSLRLLYEDLSGANVLTF.

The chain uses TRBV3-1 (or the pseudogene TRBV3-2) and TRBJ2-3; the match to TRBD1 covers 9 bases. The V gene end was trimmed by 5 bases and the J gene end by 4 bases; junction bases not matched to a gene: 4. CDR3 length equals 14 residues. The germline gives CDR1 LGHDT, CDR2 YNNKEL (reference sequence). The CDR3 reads CASSLQGAPDTQYF. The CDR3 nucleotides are TGTGCCAGCAGCTTACAGGGGGCTCCAGATACGCAGTATTTT.

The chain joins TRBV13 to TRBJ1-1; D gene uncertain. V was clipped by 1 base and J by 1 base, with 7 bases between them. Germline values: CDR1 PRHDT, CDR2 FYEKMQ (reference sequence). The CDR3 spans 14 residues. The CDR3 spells CASSLEQTNTEAFF. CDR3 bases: TGTGCCAGCAGCTTAGAACAGACGAACACTGAAGCTTTCTTT.

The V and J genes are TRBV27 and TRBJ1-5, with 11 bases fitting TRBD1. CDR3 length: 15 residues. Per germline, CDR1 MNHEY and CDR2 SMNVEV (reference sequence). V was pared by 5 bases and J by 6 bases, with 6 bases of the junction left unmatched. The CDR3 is CASSTGTGGGQPQHF. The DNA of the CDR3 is TGTGCCAGCAGTACAGGGACAGGGGGAGGTCAGCCCCAGCATTTT.

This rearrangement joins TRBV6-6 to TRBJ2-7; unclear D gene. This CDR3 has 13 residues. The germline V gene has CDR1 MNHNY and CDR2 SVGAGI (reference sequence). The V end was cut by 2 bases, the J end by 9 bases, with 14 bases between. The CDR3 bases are TGTGCCAGCAGTTACCAAGTGAGGAACACGCAGTACTTC. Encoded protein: CASSYQVRNTQYF.

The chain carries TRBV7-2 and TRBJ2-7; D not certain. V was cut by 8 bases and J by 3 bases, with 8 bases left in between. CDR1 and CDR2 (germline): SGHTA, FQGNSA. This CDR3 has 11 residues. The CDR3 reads CASWADYEQYF. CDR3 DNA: TGTGCCAGCTGGGCAGACTACGAGCAGTACTTC. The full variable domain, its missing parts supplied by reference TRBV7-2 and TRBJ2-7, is GAGVSQSPSNKVTEKGKDVELRCDPISGHTALYWYRQSLGQGLEFLIYFQGNSAPDKSGLPSDRFSAERTGGSVSTLTIQRTQQEDSAVYLCASWADYEQYFGPGTRLTVT.

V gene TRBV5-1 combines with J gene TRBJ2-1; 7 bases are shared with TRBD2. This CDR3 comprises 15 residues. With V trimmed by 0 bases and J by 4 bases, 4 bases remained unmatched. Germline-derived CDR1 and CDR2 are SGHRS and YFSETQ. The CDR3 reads CASSLGLAAYNEQFF. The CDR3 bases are TGCGCCAGCAGCTTGGGGCTAGCGGCTTACAATGAGCAGTTCTTC. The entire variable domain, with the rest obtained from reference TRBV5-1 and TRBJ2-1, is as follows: KAGVTQTPRYLIKTRGQQVTLSCSPISGHRSVSWYQQTPGQGLQFLFEYFSETQRNKGNFPGRFSGRQFSNSRSEMNVSTLELGDSALYLCASSLGLAAYNEQFFGPGTRLTVL.

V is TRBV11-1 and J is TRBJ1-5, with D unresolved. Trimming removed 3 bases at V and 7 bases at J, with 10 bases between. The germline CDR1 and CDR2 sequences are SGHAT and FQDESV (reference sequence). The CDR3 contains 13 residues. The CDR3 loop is CASSFSSQQPQHF. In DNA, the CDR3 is TGTGCCAGCAGCTTCAGTTCTCAACAGCCCCAGCATTTT.

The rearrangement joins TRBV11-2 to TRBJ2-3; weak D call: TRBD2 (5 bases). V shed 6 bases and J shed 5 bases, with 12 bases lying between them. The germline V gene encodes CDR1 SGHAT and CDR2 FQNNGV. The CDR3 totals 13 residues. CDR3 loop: CASSPRTRDTQYF. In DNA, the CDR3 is TGTGCCAGCAGTCCGAGAACTAGAGATACGCAGTATTTT.

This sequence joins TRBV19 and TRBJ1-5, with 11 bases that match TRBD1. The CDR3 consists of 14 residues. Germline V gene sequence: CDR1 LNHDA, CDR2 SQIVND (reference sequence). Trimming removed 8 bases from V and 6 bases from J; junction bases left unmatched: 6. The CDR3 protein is CASAGTGGSQPQHF. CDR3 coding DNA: TGTGCCAGTGCCGGGACAGGGGGGAGTCAGCCCCAGCATTTT.

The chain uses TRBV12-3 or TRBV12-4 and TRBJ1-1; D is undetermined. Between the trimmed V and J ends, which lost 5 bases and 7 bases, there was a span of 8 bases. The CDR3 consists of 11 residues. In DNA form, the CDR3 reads TGTGCCAGCAGTGACCTACATGAAGCTTTCTTT. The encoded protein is CASSDLHEAFF.